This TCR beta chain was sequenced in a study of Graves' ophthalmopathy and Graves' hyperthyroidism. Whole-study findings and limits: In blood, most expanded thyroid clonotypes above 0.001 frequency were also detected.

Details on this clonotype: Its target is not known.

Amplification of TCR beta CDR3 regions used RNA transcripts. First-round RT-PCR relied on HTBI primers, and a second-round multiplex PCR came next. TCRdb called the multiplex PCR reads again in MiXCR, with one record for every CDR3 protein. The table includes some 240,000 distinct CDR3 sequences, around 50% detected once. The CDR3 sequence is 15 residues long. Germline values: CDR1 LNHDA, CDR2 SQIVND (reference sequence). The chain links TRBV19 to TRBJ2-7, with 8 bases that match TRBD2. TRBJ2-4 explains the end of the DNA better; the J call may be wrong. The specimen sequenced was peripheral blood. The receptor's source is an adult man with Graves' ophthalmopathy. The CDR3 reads CASSMRLAGGNIQYF. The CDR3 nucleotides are TGTGCCAGTAGTATGAGGCTAGCGGGCGGAAACATTCAGTACTTC.